In this sample, the clone carrying this T cell receptor beta chain turned up many times. What it recognizes is unknown. V gave up 3 bases and J gave up 0 bases, with 9 bases separating them. Germline V gene sequence: CDR1 SGHRS, CDR2 YFSETQ. The CDR3 consists of 14 residues. TCR cDNA, made by 5'RACE template switching, carried an added universal primer site and UMIs. TCRdb re-called the 5' RACE reads through MiXCR, storing one row per CDR3 protein. The data show 400,000 to 450,000 distinct CDR3 sequences, around 20% seen once. These data are taken from a study of T cells after yellow fever vaccination. Regarding the study as a whole: Abundant clonotypes from the bulk population could get into FACS-sorted repertoires as contaminants.

This TCR derives from a young man who received the YFV17D yellow fever vaccine. This sequence joins TRBV5-1 and TRBJ1-2; possible D gene TRBD1, 5 bases. Sequencing used PBMCs, obtained before the yellow fever booster vaccination. The chain's CDR3 is CASSSGGTNYGYTF. The CDR3 coding sequence is TGCGCCAGCAGCTCGGGGGGGACTAACTATGGCTACACCTTC.